Below are 8 T cell receptor beta chains sequenced from a single sample in a study of early T cells in non-severe SARS-CoV-2 infection. TCRdb ran MiXCR on the 5' RACE reads and lists one entry per CDR3 protein. There are about 52,000 distinct CDR3 sequences in the sample; 8% occur only once, and about 9.4% lies in the top ten. Sequenced: whole blood. These receptors were obtained from an adult who was a healthcare worker with PCR-confirmed SARS-CoV-2 infection or an uninfected control (not recorded which).

This clonotype showed up just a few times. V is TRBV28 and J is TRBJ1-3; D is ambiguous. Trimming took 7 bases from V and 0 from J, leaving 10 bases between them. Per germline, CDR1 MDHEN and CDR2 SYDVKM. This CDR3 comprises 14 residues. DNA of the CDR3: TGTGCCAGCATCACTGGCTTCTCTGGAAACACCATATATTTT. It is translated as CASITGFSGNTIYF. The full variable domain, its missing parts supplied by reference TRBV28 and TRBJ1-3, is DVKVTQSSRYLVKRTGEKVFLECVQDMDHENMFWYRQDPGLGLRLIYFSYDVKMKEKGDIPEGYSVSREKKERFSLILESASTNQTSMYLCASITGFSGNTIYFGEGSWLTVV.

This clonotype was counted a few times. This rearrangement joins TRBV25-1 to TRBJ1-1; 7 bases map to TRBD1. With V trimmed by 4 bases and J by 2 bases, 7 bases remained unmatched. This CDR3 comprises 15 residues. CDR1 and CDR2 (germline): MGHDK, SYGVNS. The CDR3 region has the DNA TGTGCCAGCAGTGTCTACAGGGGCCTTAACACTGAAGCTTTCTTT. This sequence encodes CASSVYRGLNTEAFF. Supplemented by reference TRBV25-1 and TRBJ1-1, the full variable domain reads EADIYQTPRYLVIGTGKKITLECSQTMGHDKMYWYQQDPGMELHLIHYSYGVNSTEKGDLSSESTVSRIRTEHFPLTLESARPSHTSQYLCASSVYRGLNTEAFFGQGTRLTVV.

This clonotype was counted ten times or more. The chain carries TRBV27 and TRBJ1-1; a weak D match, TRBD1 (6 bases). Germline loops: CDR1 MNHEY, CDR2 SMNVEV (reference sequence). The CDR3 covers 16 residues. The V end lost 1 base, the J end lost 6 bases, and 18 bases lay between the germline ends. CDR3 sequence (DNA): TGTGCCAGCAGTTTATACAGGGAGGGAGATAAACCTGAAGCTTTCTTT. This encodes CASSLYREGDKPEAFF.

In its sample, this clonotype was seen many times. J is TRBJ1-1 and V is TRBV30; no clear D gene. Germline V gene data show CDR1 as GTSNPN and CDR2 as SVGIG (reference sequence). There are 12 residues in the CDR3. With 8 bases removed from V and 0 bases from J, the gap between germline ends came to 10 bases. CDR3 DNA sequence: TGTGCCCGAGGGCACATGAACACTGAAGCTTTCTTT. Translated, it gives CARGHMNTEAFF. Together with reference TRBV30 and TRBJ1-1, the CDR3 gives the full variable domain: SQTIHQWPATLVQPVGSPLSLECTVEGTSNPNLYWYRQAAGRGLQLLFYSVGIGQISSEVPQNLSASRPQDRQFILSSKKLLLSDSGFYLCARGHMNTEAFFGQGTRLTVV.

This clonotype was found a few times. V and J are TRBV7-9 and TRBJ2-7, with D tentatively TRBD1 (6 bases). V lost 2 bases and J lost 2, with 13 bases in between. Germline V gene lookup returns CDR1 SEHNR and CDR2 FQNEAQ (reference sequence). The CDR3 has 15 residues. The CDR3 DNA is TGTGCCAGCAGCTTACGTGGGACACTTACCTACGAGCAGTACTTC. It codes for CASSLRGTLTYEQYF.

The chain uses TRBV7-2 and TRBJ2-3; 7 bases agree with TRBD1. Germline trimming cut 4 bases from V and 5 bases from J; bases unmatched to any gene: 9. The CDR3 covers 15 residues. From germline, CDR1 is SGHTA and CDR2 FQGNSA. The CDR3 loop reads CASSSGQRVGDTQYF. The CDR3 bases are TGTGCCAGCAGCTCGGGACAGAGGGTCGGAGATACGCAGTATTTT.

The chain joins TRBV28 to TRBJ2-3, with D hard to call. The V gene's germline CDR1 is MDHEN and CDR2 SYDVKM. V gave up 3 bases and J gave up 0 bases, with 13 bases separating them. The CDR3 has 16 amino acids. The CDR3 bases are TGTGCCAGCAGTTTCTCTCGACCGGCTAGCACAGATACGCAGTATTTT. It encodes CASSFSRPASTDTQYF.

In this sample, this clonotype turned up many times. V and J are TRBV6-5 and TRBJ1-5; weak D call: TRBD1 (5 bases). V was trimmed by 4 bases and J by 11 bases, leaving 12 bases between them. This CDR3 spans 12 amino acids. CDR1 and CDR2 (germline): MNHEY, SVGAGI. CDR3 nucleotide sequence: TGTGCCAGCAGTTCCTCCATAGGGGCCCAGCATTTT. Amino acid sequence: CASSSSIGAQHF.